The sequence of this T cell receptor beta chain was determined in a study of blood T cell repertoires in COVID-19. Across the study: There were acute and convalescent COVID-19 samples, and they came from the United States, Italy and Spain. Sources were T cells, B-cell-depleted T cells, or PBMCs; the material itself was cDNA or gDNA.

Trimming at V came to 1 base and at J to 10 bases, leaving 5 bases not matched to a gene. The CDR3 consists of 13 residues. From germline, CDR1 is SGHNT and CDR2 YYREEE (reference sequence). In the study's own analysis: Reference gene primer amplification gave estimated nucleated cell counts. Clones were sequenced by immunoSEQ multiplex PCR, and TCRdb holds only the in-frame ones, with some missing. That table gives V, J and clone size, and the DNA gave D and trimming. The table has some 57,000 clones, less than 90% seen once. The J gene is TRBJ2-1, the V gene TRBV5-4, with TRBD2 identical over 7 bases. This receptor was identified in a human donor in a cohort sampled during active COVID-19. Material for sequencing was peripheral blood. CDR3 bases: TGTGCCAGCAGCTTGCGGGAGGACGGGGAGCAGTTCTTC. Amino acids: CASSLREDGEQFF.